This T cell receptor (beta chain) emerged from a study of T cell responses to AZD1222 COVID-19 vaccine. Clones were read by immunoSEQ multiplex PCR, and TCRdb kept only the in-frame ones, dropping some. The sample carries roughly 40,000 clones, more than 70% recorded once. Per the germline V gene, CDR1 is SGHDT and CDR2 is YYEEEE. V gave up 4 bases and J gave up 2 bases; unmatched junction bases: 2. This CDR3 comprises 14 residues. The receptor comes from an adult who received the AZD1222 COVID-19 vaccine. J is TRBJ2-7 and V is TRBV5-6; 11 nucleotides match TRBD2. Sequenced material: peripheral blood, taken 28 days after the second AZD1222 dose. The CDR3 coding sequence is TGTGCCAGCAGCGGGACTAGCGGTACCTACGAGCAGTACTTC. It codes for CASSGTSGTYEQYF.